This entry features one T cell receptor beta chain sequence. Germline loops: CDR1 SGHKS, CDR2 YYEKEE (reference sequence). The CDR3 is 13 amino acids. Unmatched junction bases numbered 8, after V lost 4 bases and J lost 7 bases. The sample belongs to a study of cytomegalovirus exposure and HLA in healthy donors. Healthy individuals who donated bone marrow served as the donors. PCR was performed using 60 Vbeta and 13 Jbeta primers. Sequencing used immunoSEQ multiplex PCR; TCRdb keeps in-frame clones, though not all of them. Among around 84,000 clones listed, approximately 80% were seen once. Sequencing was performed on PBMCs. The chain combines TRBV5-5 with TRBJ2-7; TRBD1 matches 7 bases. The source is a man over 45 in good health and CMV-seronegative. The DNA for the CDR3 is TGTGCCAGCAGCCAGGGACAGCTATGGGAGCAGTACTTC. Translating it yields CASSQGQLWEQYF.